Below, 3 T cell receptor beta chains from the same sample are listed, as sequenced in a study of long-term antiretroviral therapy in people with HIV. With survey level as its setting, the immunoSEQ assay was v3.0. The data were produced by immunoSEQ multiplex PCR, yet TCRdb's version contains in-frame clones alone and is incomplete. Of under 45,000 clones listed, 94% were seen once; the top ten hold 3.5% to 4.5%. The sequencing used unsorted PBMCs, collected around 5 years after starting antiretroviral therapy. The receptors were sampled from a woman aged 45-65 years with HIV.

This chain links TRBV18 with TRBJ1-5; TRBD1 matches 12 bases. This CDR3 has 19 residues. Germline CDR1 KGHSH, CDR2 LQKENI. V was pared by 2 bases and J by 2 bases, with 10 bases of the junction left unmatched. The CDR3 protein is CASSPKRDRGLTGNQPQHF. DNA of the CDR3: TGTGCCAGCTCACCAAAGAGGGACAGGGGGCTTACGGGCAATCAGCCCCAGCATTTT.

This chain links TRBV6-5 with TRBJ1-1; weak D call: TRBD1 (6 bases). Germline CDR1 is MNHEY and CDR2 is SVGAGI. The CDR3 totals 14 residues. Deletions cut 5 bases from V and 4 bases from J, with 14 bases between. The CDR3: CASSPGQLPTEAFF. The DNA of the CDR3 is TGTGCCAGCAGTCCTGGACAGTTACCCACTGAAGCTTTCTTT.

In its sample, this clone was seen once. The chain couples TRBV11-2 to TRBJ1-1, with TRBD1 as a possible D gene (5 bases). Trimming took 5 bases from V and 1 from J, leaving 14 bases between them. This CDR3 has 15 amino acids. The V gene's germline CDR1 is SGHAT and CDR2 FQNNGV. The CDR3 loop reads CASSRSGRGNTEAFF. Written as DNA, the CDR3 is TGTGCCAGCAGCCGCTCGGGGAGGGGGAACACTGAAGCTTTCTTT.